These T cell receptor beta chains were read from a single sample in a study of PD-L1 blockade in urothelial cancer. TCRdb keeps only in-frame clones here, not all; method: immunoSEQ multiplex PCR. The sample has around 100,000 clones; 75% to 95% are singletons. Source: PBMCs, taken around atezolizumab (anti-PD-L1) treatment. The receptors stem from a man aged 60 to 75 with urothelial cancer. Both conserved end residues are part of each CDR3. The D gene is left open where the match is weak. Clone size is stated in some rows and not others, as once, few, many or a class when expanded.

clone_size: .; j_call: TRBJ2-7; v_call: TRBV28; d_call: TRBD2; cdr3_aa: CASTSDPYEQYF; cdr3_nt: TGTGCCAGTACTAGCGATCCCTACGAGCAGTACTTC
clone_size: .; j_call: TRBJ2-5; v_call: TRBV6-5; d_call: TRBD1; cdr3_aa: CASSYVRTGGGETQYF; cdr3_nt: TGTGCCAGCAGTTACGTGAGAACAGGGGGCGGGGAGACCCAGTACTTC
clone_size: few; j_call: TRBJ1-3; v_call: TRBV30; d_call: .; cdr3_aa: CASIPRDKHRNTIYF; cdr3_nt: TGTGCCTCTATACCCCGGGACAAGCACAGAAACACCATATATTTT
clone_size: .; j_call: TRBJ2-3; v_call: TRBV11-2; d_call: TRBD2; cdr3_aa: CASRPSGGTNTDTQYF; cdr3_nt: TGTGCCAGCAGGCCCAGCGGGGGGACCAACACAGATACGCAGTATTTT
clone_size: .; j_call: TRBJ1-5; v_call: TRBV4-1; d_call: .; cdr3_aa: CASSHCVLRCNQPQHF; cdr3_nt: TGCGCCAGCAGCCATTGCGTCCTTAGATGCAATCAGCCCCAGCATTTT
clone_size: .; j_call: TRBJ2-7; v_call: TRBV28; d_call: TRBD2; cdr3_aa: CASSPLASSYEQYF; cdr3_nt: TGTGCCAGCAGTCCACTAGCGTCTTCCTACGAGCAGTACTTC
clone_size: .; j_call: TRBJ1-5; v_call: TRBV25-1; d_call: .; cdr3_aa: CASRQTGSNQPQHF; cdr3_nt: TGTGCCAGCAGACAGACGGGAAGCAATCAGCCCCAGCATTTT
clone_size: .; j_call: TRBJ2-6; v_call: TRBV5-1; d_call: TRBD2; cdr3_aa: CASSRTVAGAKSGANVLTF; cdr3_nt: TGCGCCAGCAGCCGAACGGTAGCGGGGGCCAAATCTGGGGCCAACGTCCTGACTTTC
clone_size: .; j_call: TRBJ2-1; v_call: TRBV19; d_call: TRBD2; cdr3_aa: CASKVRGAPTGPDNEQFF; cdr3_nt: TGTGCCAGTAAGGTGCGGGGGGCCCCGACCGGACCAGACAATGAGCAGTTCTTC
clone_size: .; j_call: TRBJ2-3; v_call: TRBV2; d_call: .; cdr3_aa: CASRGGRPDTQYF; cdr3_nt: TGTGCCAGCCGTGGGGGCCGGCCAGATACGCAGTATTTT
clone_size: .; j_call: TRBJ2-6; v_call: TRBV9; d_call: .; cdr3_aa: CASSVGRDFGSSGANVLTF; cdr3_nt: TGTGCCAGCAGCGTAGGTCGGGATTTTGGGTCCTCTGGGGCCAACGTCCTGACTTTC
clone_size: .; j_call: TRBJ2-3; v_call: TRBV13; d_call: TRBD2; cdr3_aa: CASSHSGGTDTQYF; cdr3_nt: TGTGCCAGCAGCCATAGCGGGGGGACAGATACGCAGTATTTT
clone_size: .; j_call: TRBJ1-2; v_call: TRBV29-1; d_call: .; cdr3_aa: CSVEQGTYGYTF; cdr3_nt: TGCAGCGTTGAACAGGGCACCTATGGCTACACCTTC
clone_size: .; j_call: TRBJ2-3; v_call: TRBV4-2; d_call: TRBD2; cdr3_aa: CASSQAAGINTDTQYF; cdr3_nt: TGTGCCAGCAGCCAAGCAGCGGGAATAAACACAGATACGCAGTATTTT
clone_size: .; j_call: TRBJ1-1; v_call: TRBV6-5; d_call: .; cdr3_aa: CASSYLLEDTEAFF; cdr3_nt: TGTGCCAGCAGTTACCTTTTGGAGGACACTGAAGCTTTCTTT
clone_size: .; j_call: TRBJ1-1; v_call: TRBV2; d_call: .; cdr3_aa: CASSPGGGTEAFF; cdr3_nt: TGTGCCAGCAGTCCCGGGGGGGGCACTGAAGCTTTCTTT
clone_size: .; j_call: TRBJ2-6; v_call: TRBV18; d_call: .; cdr3_aa: CAGRGGPGANVLTF; cdr3_nt: TGTGCCGGAAGAGGAGGGCCTGGGGCCAACGTCCTGACTTTC
clone_size: .; j_call: TRBJ2-5; v_call: TRBV13; d_call: TRBD2; cdr3_aa: CASSRGSGGETQYF; cdr3_nt: TGTGCCAGCAGCCGGGGTAGCGGGGGCGAGACCCAGTACTTC
clone_size: .; j_call: TRBJ1-3; v_call: TRBV7-9; d_call: .; cdr3_aa: CASSFEQLSSGNTIYF; cdr3_nt: TGTGCCAGCAGCTTCGAACAGTTAAGTTCTGGAAACACCATATATTTT
clone_size: .; j_call: TRBJ1-1; v_call: TRBV10-2; d_call: TRBD1; cdr3_aa: CASSKGTGYGTEAFF; cdr3_nt: TGCGCCAGCAGTAAAGGGACAGGGTATGGCACTGAAGCTTTCTTT
clone_size: .; j_call: TRBJ2-1; v_call: TRBV2; d_call: .; cdr3_aa: CASTRQGGDEQFF; cdr3_nt: TGTGCCAGCACCAGACAAGGTGGCGATGAGCAGTTCTTC
clone_size: .; j_call: TRBJ2-2; v_call: TRBV5-1; d_call: .; cdr3_aa: CASSGMAGSNTGELFF; cdr3_nt: TGCGCCAGCAGCGGGATGGCGGGGAGTAACACCGGGGAGCTGTTTTTT
clone_size: .; j_call: TRBJ2-7; v_call: TRBV6-1; d_call: .; cdr3_aa: CASSEFREQYF; cdr3_nt: TGTGCCAGCAGTGAATTCCGCGAGCAGTACTTC
clone_size: few; j_call: TRBJ2-5; v_call: TRBV7-2; d_call: TRBD2; cdr3_aa: CASSPTSGGRGETQYF; cdr3_nt: TGTGCCAGCAGCCCCACTAGCGGGGGACGTGGAGAGACCCAGTACTTC
clone_size: .; j_call: TRBJ2-2; v_call: TRBV7-2; d_call: TRBD2; cdr3_aa: CASSPRLAERDPGELFF; cdr3_nt: TGTGCCAGCAGCCCGAGACTAGCGGAGAGGGACCCCGGGGAGCTGTTTTTT
clone_size: .; j_call: TRBJ1-2; v_call: TRBV30; d_call: TRBD1; cdr3_aa: CAWSKDRGRSGYTF; cdr3_nt: TGTGCCTGGAGCAAGGACAGGGGGCGCTCTGGCTACACCTTC
clone_size: .; j_call: TRBJ1-2; v_call: TRBV9; d_call: .; cdr3_aa: CASSAGVAPNYGYTF; cdr3_nt: TGTGCCAGCAGCGCGGGTGTTGCACCTAACTATGGCTACACCTTC
clone_size: once; j_call: TRBJ1-1; v_call: TRBV6-5; d_call: .; cdr3_aa: CASSSSTTVTDTEAFF; cdr3_nt: TGTGCCAGCAGTTCCTCGACGACAGTCACGGACACTGAAGCTTTCTTT
clone_size: .; j_call: TRBJ2-3; v_call: TRBV7-8; d_call: TRBD2; cdr3_aa: CASSLVTGGQADTQYF; cdr3_nt: TGTGCCAGCAGCTTAGTGACGGGGGGGCAGGCAGATACGCAGTATTTT